What follows are 6 T cell receptor beta chains derived from one specimen sequenced in a study of shared clonotypes between healthy human individuals. Profiling relied on immunoSEQ multiplex PCR, and the TCRdb table lists in-frame clones only, not all of them. The sample carries 2 million to 2.5 million clones, around 95% recorded once. The sample consisted of naive CD4+ T cells sorted from blood. Noted subset: CD45RA+ positively selected. These receptor sequences come from a young man in good health.

The V and J genes are TRBV2 and TRBJ1-5; perhaps TRBD1 as D (5 bases). The CDR3 runs to 14 residues. Trimming took off 7 bases at V and 2 bases at J, with 12 bases between the two ends. Per the germline V gene, CDR1 is SNHLY and CDR2 is FYNNEI. In nucleotides, the CDR3 is TGTGCCAGCAAGAATAGGGACGGCAATCAGCCCCAGCATTTT. Translation gives CASKNRDGNQPQHF.

V usage is TRBV7-8 and J usage is TRBJ1-1; 7 nucleotides line up with TRBD1. The V gene end was trimmed by 4 bases and the J gene end by 0 bases; junction bases not matched to a gene: 8. The CDR3 is 16 residues long. Per germline, CDR1 SGHVS and CDR2 FQNEAQ. The CDR3 region has the DNA TGTGCCAGCAGCTCCGCCCCCCAGGGGGTGAACACTGAAGCTTTCTTT. It specifies CASSSAPQGVNTEAFF.

J is TRBJ2-7 and V is TRBV18, with TRBD1 matching over 8 bases. V dropped 2 bases and J dropped 3; count of bases not matched to a gene: 6. CDR1 and CDR2 from the germline V gene are KGHSH and LQKENI. The CDR3 is made up of 15 amino acids. CDR3 coding DNA: TGTGCCAGCTCACCAAGACGACAGGGGTTCTACGAGCAGTACTTC. Amino acids: CASSPRRQGFYEQYF.

CDR3 region: CASSLVASGGSYNEQFF. CDR3 DNA sequence: TGCGCCAGCAGCTTGGTGGCTAGCGGGGGGTCCTACAATGAGCAGTTCTTC. V usage is TRBV5-1 and J usage is TRBJ2-1, with 11 bases lining up with TRBD2. The CDR3 spans 17 residues. V shed 0 bases and J 1 base; nucleotides not matched to a gene: 3. CDR1 is SGHRS and CDR2 is YFSETQ in the germline V gene. The complete variable domain, with remaining parts taken from reference TRBV5-1 and TRBJ2-1, reads KAGVTQTPRYLIKTRGQQVTLSCSPISGHRSVSWYQQTPGQGLQFLFEYFSETQRNKGNFPGRFSGRQFSNSRSEMNVSTLELGDSALYLCASSLVASGGSYNEQFFGPGTRLTVL.

The CDR3 reads CASSSVAAGETQYF. CDR3 coding DNA: TGTGCCAGCAGCTCGGTTGCGGCGGGGGAGACCCAGTACTTC. The chain uses TRBV6-6 and TRBJ2-5; possible D gene TRBD2, 6 bases. CDR3 size: 14 residues. Germline-derived CDR1 and CDR2 are MNHNY and SVGAGI (reference sequence). V shed 6 bases and J shed 5 bases, with 16 bases lying between them.

Notes on this clone: Other DNA sequences in the sample encode the same CDR3. The V call is TRBV11-3, the J call TRBJ2-1; a weak D match, TRBD1 (6 bases). V was shortened by 1 base and J by 4 bases, with 8 bases between the two germline ends. Germline V gene lookup returns CDR1 SGHNT and CDR2 YENEEA. The CDR3 runs to 14 residues. The CDR3 sequence is CASSLGQAYNEQFF. In DNA form, the CDR3 reads TGTGCCAGCAGCTTAGGACAGGCTTACAATGAGCAGTTCTTC. Full variable domain (outside the CDR3, taken from reference TRBV11-3 and TRBJ2-1): EAGVVQSPRYKIIEKKQPVAFWCNPISGHNTLYWYLQNLGQGPELLIRYENEEAVDDSQLPKDRFSAERLKGVDSTLKIQPAELGDSAVYLCASSLGQAYNEQFFGPGTRLTVL.